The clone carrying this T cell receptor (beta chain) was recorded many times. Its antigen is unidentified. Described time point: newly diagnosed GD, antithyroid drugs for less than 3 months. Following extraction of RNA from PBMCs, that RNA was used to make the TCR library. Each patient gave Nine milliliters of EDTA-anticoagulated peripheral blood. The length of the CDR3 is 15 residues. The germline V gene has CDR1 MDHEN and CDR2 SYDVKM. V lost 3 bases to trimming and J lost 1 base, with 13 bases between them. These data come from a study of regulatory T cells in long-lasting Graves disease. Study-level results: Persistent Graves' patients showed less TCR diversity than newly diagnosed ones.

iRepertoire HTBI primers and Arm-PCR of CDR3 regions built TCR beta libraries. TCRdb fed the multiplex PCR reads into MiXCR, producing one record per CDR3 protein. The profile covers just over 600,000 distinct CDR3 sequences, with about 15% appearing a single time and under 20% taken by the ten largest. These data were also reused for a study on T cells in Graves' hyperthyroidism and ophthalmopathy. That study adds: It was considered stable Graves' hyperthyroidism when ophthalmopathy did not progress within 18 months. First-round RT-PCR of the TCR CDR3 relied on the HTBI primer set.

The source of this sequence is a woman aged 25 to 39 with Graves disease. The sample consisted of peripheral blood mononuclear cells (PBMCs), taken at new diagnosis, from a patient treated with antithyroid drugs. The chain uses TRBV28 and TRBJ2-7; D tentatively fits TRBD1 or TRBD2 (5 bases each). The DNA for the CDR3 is TGTGCCAGCAGTTTTAGCAGGGAGTGGTCCTACGAGCAGTACTTC. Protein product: CASSFSREWSYEQYF.